These T cell receptor beta chains were read from a single sample in a study of blood T cell repertoires in COVID-19. The method was immunoSEQ multiplex PCR; TCRdb's version includes in-frame clones alone and lacks a portion of them. In the table there are around 260,000 clones, about 80% of which are singletons. The specimen sequenced was PBMCs or T cells enriched from blood (not recorded which). These receptors came from a young man with acute COVID-19. CDR3s include the opening cysteine and the closing phenylalanine or tryptophan. The order of the fields is clone size, D gene, J gene, V gene, CDR3 DNA, CDR3 protein. The D gene is left open where the match is weak. Size is omitted from some rows. Given values are once, few, many or a class for expanded clones.

clone_size: -
d_call: -
j_call: TRBJ2-5
v_call: TRBV7-7
cdr3_nt: TGTGCCAGCAGCTTAGATCCGCGGGGGCTTCAAGAGACCCAGTACTTC
cdr3_aa: CASSLDPRGLQETQYF

clone_size: few
d_call: TRBD2
j_call: TRBJ2-1
v_call: TRBV4-3
cdr3_nt: TGCGCCAGCAGCCTGTCGACTAGCGGGACCTACAATGAGCAGTTCTTC
cdr3_aa: CASSLSTSGTYNEQFF

clone_size: -
d_call: TRBD1
j_call: TRBJ1-6
v_call: TRBV2
cdr3_nt: TGTGCCAGCACGGGGACAGCCTATTCACCCCTCCACTTT
cdr3_aa: CASTGTAYSPLHF

clone_size: -
d_call: -
j_call: TRBJ1-1
v_call: TRBV5-1
cdr3_nt: TGTGCCAGCAGCTTGGGGGCGCTGAACACTGAAGCTTTCTTT
cdr3_aa: CASSLGALNTEAFF

clone_size: few
d_call: -
j_call: TRBJ1-1
v_call: TRBV12-3/TRBV12-4
cdr3_nt: TGTGCCAGCAGTTTAAAGCAGAACACTGAAGCTTTCTTT
cdr3_aa: CASSLKQNTEAFF

clone_size: -
d_call: -
j_call: TRBJ1-1
v_call: TRBV20-1
cdr3_nt: TGCAGCCCGAGGCGAGGCCCTGAAGCTTTCTTT
cdr3_aa: CSPRRGPEAFF

clone_size: -
d_call: -
j_call: TRBJ1-2
v_call: TRBV15
cdr3_nt: TGTGCCACCAGCAGAGACGGTATTAACAACTATGGCTACACCTTC
cdr3_aa: CATSRDGINNYGYTF

clone_size: -
d_call: TRBD1
j_call: TRBJ1-2
v_call: TRBV19
cdr3_nt: TGTGCCAGTACGGGGGGGACAGGGATCATTAACTATGTCTACACCTTC
cdr3_aa: CASTGGTGIINYVYTF

clone_size: -
d_call: TRBD1
j_call: TRBJ2-3
v_call: TRBV28
cdr3_nt: TGTGCCAGCAGTTTAGGGACAGGACTATTCACAGATACGCAGTATTTT
cdr3_aa: CASSLGTGLFTDTQYF

clone_size: -
d_call: TRBD2
j_call: TRBJ2-2
v_call: TRBV28
cdr3_nt: TGTGCCAGCAGTTTAAGCGCCCAGGGACTAGCCGGGGAGCTGTTTTTT
cdr3_aa: CASSLSAQGLAGELFF

clone_size: -
d_call: TRBD1
j_call: TRBJ1-2
v_call: TRBV5-1
cdr3_nt: TGCGCCAGCAGCTTGGACAAGGGGGCCTATGGCTACACCTTC
cdr3_aa: CASSLDKGAYGYTF

clone_size: -
d_call: TRBD2
j_call: TRBJ2-3
v_call: TRBV7-2
cdr3_nt: TGTGCCAGCAGCTTAGGGGGACTAGCAAGGGATACGCAGTATTTT
cdr3_aa: CASSLGGLARDTQYF

clone_size: -
d_call: -
j_call: TRBJ1-4
v_call: TRBV7-9
cdr3_nt: TGTGCCAGCAGCCTCAGTCGACAGGCGATAAATGAAAAACTGTTTTTT
cdr3_aa: CASSLSRQAINEKLFF

clone_size: -
d_call: -
j_call: TRBJ2-1
v_call: TRBV6-2/TRBV6-3
cdr3_nt: TGTGCCAGCAGTTACAAGAGCTCTGAGCAGTTCTTC
cdr3_aa: CASSYKSSEQFF

clone_size: few
d_call: TRBD1
j_call: TRBJ1-1
v_call: TRBV5-1
cdr3_nt: TGCGCCAGCAGCGACAGGGGCGCAGGGAACACTGAAGCTTTCTTT
cdr3_aa: CASSDRGAGNTEAFF

clone_size: -
d_call: TRBD2
j_call: TRBJ2-3
v_call: TRBV19
cdr3_nt: TGTGCCAGTAGTATAGGACTAGCCCCAGATACGCAGTATTTT
cdr3_aa: CASSIGLAPDTQYF

clone_size: -
d_call: -
j_call: TRBJ1-2
v_call: TRBV5-5
cdr3_nt: TGTGCCAGCAGCTTGGACATGTATGGCTACACCTTC
cdr3_aa: CASSLDMYGYTF

clone_size: few
d_call: -
j_call: TRBJ1-3
v_call: TRBV5-1
cdr3_nt: TGCGCCAGCAGCCCTAGGACAGTCAACGGAAACACCATATATTTT
cdr3_aa: CASSPRTVNGNTIYF

clone_size: -
d_call: TRBD1
j_call: TRBJ1-1
v_call: TRBV29-1
cdr3_nt: TGCAGCGTGTCGACAGGGGGCGCGTACACTGAAGCTTTCTTT
cdr3_aa: CSVSTGGAYTEAFF

clone_size: -
d_call: -
j_call: TRBJ2-3
v_call: TRBV9
cdr3_nt: TGTGCCAGCAGCGTACAGGGGTTCACAGATACGCAGTATTTT
cdr3_aa: CASSVQGFTDTQYF

clone_size: -
d_call: -
j_call: TRBJ2-5
v_call: TRBV30
cdr3_nt: TGTGCCTGGAGTAAGGTTAGCGGAGAGACCCAGTACTTC
cdr3_aa: CAWSKVSGETQYF

clone_size: -
d_call: -
j_call: TRBJ1-1
v_call: TRBV7-6
cdr3_nt: TGTGCCAGCAGCACACAGGGTATGAACACTGAAGCTTTCTTT
cdr3_aa: CASSTQGMNTEAFF

clone_size: -
d_call: TRBD1
j_call: TRBJ1-2
v_call: TRBV5-4
cdr3_nt: TGTGCCAGCAGCTTGGACAGGGGTATGAGTGGCTACACCTTC
cdr3_aa: CASSLDRGMSGYTF

clone_size: -
d_call: -
j_call: TRBJ1-1
v_call: TRBV18
cdr3_nt: TGTGCCAGCTCACCTCCAGTGAACACTGAAGCTTTCTTT
cdr3_aa: CASSPPVNTEAFF

clone_size: -
d_call: -
j_call: TRBJ2-2
v_call: TRBV3-1/TRBV3-2
cdr3_nt: TGTGCCAGCAGCCAACAGCGTTCCGGGGAGCTGTTTTTT
cdr3_aa: CASSQQRSGELFF

clone_size: -
d_call: TRBD1
j_call: TRBJ2-3
v_call: TRBV28
cdr3_nt: TGTGCCAGCAGTTTTCGGGGACAGGGGGCATCGGCAGATACGCAGTATTTT
cdr3_aa: CASSFRGQGASADTQYF